A single sample gave rise to the 28 T cell receptor beta chains below, sequenced in a study of prognosis after radiotherapy for stage I lung cancer (dated by TCRdb to the early 2020s). TCRdb names Illumina HiSeq 3000 as the instrument used. Two rounds of multiplex PCR on genomic DNA were used to amplify the TCR beta CDR3 region. In the first PCR round, primers specific to each TRBV and TRBJ gene were used, and the primer sequences were filed in Chinese patent CN105087789A. In-frame beta chains were kept once TCRdb had trimmed the public reads at Q25 with fastp and called clones with MiXCR. Rows with a matching CDR3 protein are joined into one entry that keeps the most common DNA and genes. The sample table shows some 13,000 distinct CDR3 sequences, and less than 50% are seen once. Roughly 25% of the sample lies in the top ten. Sample: PBMCs, taken before or after stereotactic body radiation therapy (not recorded which). These receptors all come from a donor aged 50 or older with non-small cell lung cancer.

This clonotype appeared many times. The chain's CDR3 is CASSLGGQWGRKMNTEAFF. For the CDR3, the DNA is TGTGCCAGCAGCTTAGGGGGACAGTGGGGGCGAAAAATGAACACTGAAGCTTTCTTT. V usage is TRBV7-9 and J usage is TRBJ1-1; TRBD1 agrees at 7 bases. CDR3 length equals 19 residues. With V trimmed by 1 base and J by 0 bases, 14 bases remained unmatched. The germline V gene has CDR1 SEHNR and CDR2 FQNEAQ (reference sequence).

This clonotype is labeled as medium-sized. In DNA form, the CDR3 reads TGTGCCAGCAGCTTAAGCGCATCCCCTAGCACAGATACGCAGTATTTT. This codes for CASSLSASPSTDTQYF. The chain is built from TRBV7-9 and TRBJ2-3; D remains unclear. The germline V and J ends were trimmed by 2 bases and 0 bases, with 12 bases remaining between them. Germline CDR1 is SEHNR and CDR2 is FQNEAQ (reference sequence). The CDR3 has 16 amino acids. The entire variable domain, with the rest obtained from reference TRBV7-9 and TRBJ2-3, is as follows: DTGVSQNPRHKITKRGQNVTFRCDPISEHNRLYWYRQTLGQGPEFLTYFQNEAQLEKSRLLSDRFSAERPKGSFSTLEIQRTEQGDSAMYLCASSLSASPSTDTQYFGPGTRLTVL.

The DNA for the CDR3 is TGTGCCAGCAGCGCCGGGACAGCTGATAACTATGGCTACACCTTC. This translates into CASSAGTADNYGYTF. V usage is TRBV9 and J usage is TRBJ1-2; TRBD1 matches at 7 bases. This CDR3 is 15 amino acids long. The V and J ends lost 3 bases and 1 base, in that order; junction bases with no gene match: 6. Germline CDR1 is SGDLS and CDR2 is YYNGEE.

The chain is built from TRBV18 and TRBJ1-2; the match to TRBD1 covers 7 bases. After removal of 4 bases from V and 6 bases from J, the junction contained 17 bases not matched to a gene. This CDR3 is built from 17 residues. Germline values: CDR1 KGHSH, CDR2 LQKENI. This chain's CDR3 is CASSRPLYVDRDDGYTF. The CDR3 bases are TGTGCCAGCTCACGCCCCTTGTATGTTGACAGGGATGATGGCTACACCTTC.

In its sample, this clonotype was seen many times. The chain has TRBV19 and TRBJ2-1; TRBD2 aligns across 9 bases. Germline assignment: CDR1 LNHDA and CDR2 SQIVND (reference sequence). V gave up 5 bases and J gave up 0 bases; unmatched junction bases: 5. CDR3 length: 16 amino acids. CDR3 in amino acids: CASSSFSGSSYNEQFF. Here the CDR3 DNA reads TGTGCCAGTAGTTCATTTAGCGGGAGCTCCTACAATGAGCAGTTCTTC.

This clonotype was detected only a few times. The rearrangement links TRBV9 to TRBJ2-7; D call uncertain. Germline lookup yields CDR1 SGDLS and CDR2 YYNGEE. V was pared by 3 bases and J by 5 bases, with 9 bases between. This CDR3 is built from 12 residues. The CDR3 DNA follows: TGTGCCAGCAGCGATGAAGGAGACGAGCAGTACTTC. It is translated as CASSDEGDEQYF.

Concerning this clonotype itself: It is likely a read error: a sequence one base away is far more abundant. This chain links TRBV7-3 with TRBJ2-5, with TRBD2 matching 11 bases. Germline V gene sequence: CDR1 SGHTA, CDR2 FQGTGA. J gave up 1 base and V 6 bases, and 4 bases lay outside the gene matches. The length of the CDR3 is 15 residues. The CDR3 loop is CASRGTSGPQETQYF. CDR3 coding DNA: TGTGCCAGCAGGGGGACTAGCGGTCCCCAAGAGACCCAGTACTTC.

By share, this clonotype counts as medium-sized. The chain recombines TRBV27 with TRBJ2-7, with D possibly called TRBD1 or TRBD2 (5 bases each). Germline values: CDR1 MNHEY, CDR2 SMNVEV (reference sequence). Deletions cut 3 bases from V and 4 bases from J, with 10 bases between. This CDR3 is built from 13 residues. CDR3 nucleotides: TGTGCCAGCAGTTTGGGGGTTCTTTACGAGCAGTACTTC. Translating it yields CASSLGVLYEQYF.

This chain uses TRBV15 with TRBJ2-2; D not resolved. The CDR3 extends over 16 amino acids. Trimming shortened V by 1 base and J by 13 bases, and 22 bases separated the two germline ends. The germline gives CDR1 LNHNV, CDR2 YYDKDF (reference sequence). The CDR3 sequence is CATSRGGGRAGTGLFF. The DNA for the CDR3 is TGTGCCACCAGCAGAGGCGGTGGTCGGGCAGGTACCGGGCTGTTTTTT.

The table lists this clonotype with many counts. This chain links TRBV20-1 with TRBJ2-7; 9 bases fit TRBD2. V shed 2 bases, J shed 4 bases, and the junction held 9 bases outside the gene matches. Looked up from germline, CDR1 is DFQATT and CDR2 is SNEGSKA (reference sequence). CDR3 size: 15 residues. In DNA form, the CDR3 reads TGCAGTGCTAGATTGGATGGCGGGAGGGGATACGAGCAGTACTTC. Its translation: CSARLDGGRGYEQYF.

The V and J genes are TRBV2 and TRBJ2-2, with 8 positions matching TRBD2. CDR3 size: 15 residues. Trimming cost V 6 bases and J 6 bases; bases outside gene matches: 9. Germline loops: CDR1 SNHLY, CDR2 FYNNEI. CDR3 sequence: CASSGLAYEPGELFF. The CDR3 DNA reads TGTGCCAGCAGCGGACTAGCTTATGAACCCGGGGAGCTGTTTTTT.

This clonotype is termed medium-sized (0.01 to 0.1%). V usage is TRBV6-9 and J usage is TRBJ2-5; TRBD2 matches at 7 bases. The germline V gene has CDR1 MNHGY and CDR2 SVAAGI. This CDR3 contains 15 residues. Trimming cost V 3 bases and J 3 bases; bases outside gene matches: 7. The CDR3 sequence: CASSYTPAGKETQYF. The CDR3 DNA reads TGTGCCAGCAGTTACACCCCAGCGGGAAAAGAGACCCAGTACTTC.

This clonotype was seen a few times. The chain employs TRBV5-1 and TRBJ2-7; D is possibly TRBD1 (6 bases). The germline V and J ends were trimmed by 2 bases and 6 bases, with 18 bases remaining between them. The CDR3 is 15 amino acids. Germline V lookup: CDR1 SGHRS, CDR2 YFSETQ. The CDR3 loop reads CASSFQAGKQGEQYF. CDR3 DNA sequence: TGCGCCAGCAGCTTCCAGGCGGGTAAACAGGGCGAGCAGTACTTC.

This clonotype is medium-sized (0.01 to 0.1%) within its sample. The chain carries TRBV6-8 and TRBJ1-5; a possible D gene is TRBD1 (6 bases). Trimming stripped 8 bases from V and 7 bases from J, with 15 bases between. Germline CDR1 MNHGY, CDR2 SAAAGT. The CDR3 is 13 amino acids. The CDR3 here is CASHERGVQPQHF. The DNA for the CDR3 is TGTGCCAGCCACGAAAGGGGGGTCCAGCCCCAGCATTTT.

Sample share makes this clonotype large. The J gene is TRBJ1-2, the V gene TRBV27; 8 bases fit TRBD1. This CDR3 spans 17 amino acids. Germline-derived CDR1 and CDR2 are MNHEY and SMNVEV (reference sequence). V trimming: 5 bases; J trimming: 5 bases; junction bases outside the gene matches: 16. CDR3: CASSPYSGTGWEYGYTF. As DNA, the CDR3 is TGTGCCAGCAGTCCTTATTCCGGGACAGGATGGGAGTATGGCTACACCTTC.

The chain employs TRBV6-1 and TRBJ1-5; TRBD1 matches at 8 bases. Germline V gene sequence: CDR1 MNHNS, CDR2 SASEGT. The CDR3 runs 14 residues. V lost 7 bases and J lost 7; bases outside the gene matches: 9. The CDR3 sequence is CASIPGQAPQPQHF. CDR3 DNA: TGTGCCAGCATCCCGGGACAGGCTCCCCAGCCCCAGCATTTT.

The rearrangement joins TRBV2 to TRBJ1-2; D call uncertain. V was cut by 6 bases and J by 2 bases, with 4 bases left in between. CDR1 is SNHLY and CDR2 is FYNNEI in the germline V gene. CDR3 length equals 11 residues. The CDR3 nucleotides are TGTGCCAGCAGGGAAAACTATGGCTACACCTTC. Residues: CASRENYGYTF.

Many counts were recorded for this clonotype. The genes are TRBV29-1 and TRBJ2-1; the D is unclear. Trimming took 6 bases from V and 8 from J, leaving 11 bases between them. The CDR3 sequence is 11 residues long. The germline CDR1 and CDR2 sequences are SQVTM and ANQGSEA. The CDR3 DNA follows: TGCAGCGTCTGGACGTGGGATGAGCAGTTCTTC. Its translation: CSVWTWDEQFF.

In the case of this clonotype: A much larger clone differs from this one at a single base, so this may be a read error. Written as DNA, the CDR3 is TGTGCCATCAGTGGGGACGGGACGGAGACCCAGTACTTC. It encodes CAISGDGTETQYF. J is TRBJ2-5 and V is TRBV10-3; perhaps D is TRBD1 or TRBD2 (5 bases each). The germline gives CDR1 ENHRY, CDR2 SYGVKD. The CDR3 is 13 amino acids. V shed 4 bases and J shed 5 bases, with 11 bases lying between them.

This clonotype is medium-sized (0.01 to 0.1%) by share. The chain employs TRBV20-1 and TRBJ2-3, with D unresolved. The CDR3 sequence is 13 residues long. Germline CDR1 is DFQATT and CDR2 is SNEGSKA (reference sequence). Trimming took 3 bases from V and 4 from J, leaving 11 bases between them. In DNA form, the CDR3 reads TGCAGTGCTAGCGGGCGTCCCGCAGATACGCAGTATTTT. It encodes CSASGRPADTQYF.

This clonotype is deemed medium-sized. The gene calls are TRBV11-2 and TRBJ1-1, with D uncertain. Between the trimmed V and J ends, which lost 5 bases and 1 base, there was a span of 8 bases. This CDR3 contains 13 residues. CDR1 SGHAT and CDR2 FQNNGV come from the germline V gene. The CDR3 DNA is TGTGCCAGCAGCAAACGCGGGAACACTGAAGCTTTCTTT. As protein: CASSKRGNTEAFF.

This clonotype was counted at least ten times. The chain joins TRBV27 to TRBJ1-4; D gene uncertain. The V gene's germline CDR1 is MNHEY and CDR2 SMNVEV (reference sequence). The germline V and J ends were trimmed by 3 bases and 8 bases, with 7 bases remaining between them. This CDR3 has 12 residues. CDR3 DNA: TGTGCCAGCAGTTTCTTTGGAGAAAAACTGTTTTTT. It codes for CASSFFGEKLFF.

This clonotype came up many times. The chain carries TRBV27 and TRBJ2-6; a possible D gene is TRBD2 (7 bases). V was shortened by 7 bases and J by 0 bases, with 13 bases between the two germline ends. In germline, CDR1 is MNHEY, CDR2 SMNVEV (reference sequence). CDR3 length: 16 residues. CDR3 region: CASTGGTLSGANVLTF. The CDR3 nucleotides read TGTGCCAGCACCGGGGGGACACTCTCTGGGGCCAACGTCCTGACTTTC.

The gene calls are TRBV2 and TRBJ2-7, with 7 bases aligning to TRBD1. CDR3 length: 17 amino acids. Per the germline V gene, CDR1 is SNHLY and CDR2 is FYNNEI. V trimming: 4 bases; J trimming: 2 bases; junction bases outside the gene matches: 14. CDR3 coding DNA: TGTGCCAGCAGTGTTTCCAGGATGAGAACAGGGGCCTACGAGCAGTACTTC. The encoded protein is CASSVSRMRTGAYEQYF.

Turning to this clonotype: A far larger clone is one base from this, pointing to a likely read error. This chain connects TRBV7-9 to TRBJ2-5; unclear D gene. CDR1 and CDR2 (germline): SEHNR, FQNEAQ (reference sequence). The CDR3 is 11 amino acids. As DNA, the CDR3 is TGTGCCAGCAGCTTAGATGAGACCCAGCACTTC. It yields the protein CASSLDETQHF.

Relative to its sample, this clonotype is medium-sized. This chain connects TRBV7-9 to TRBJ2-1; 9 nucleotides align to TRBD2. This CDR3 is built from 18 residues. The V gene's germline CDR1 is SEHNR and CDR2 FQNEAQ (reference sequence). With 1 base clipped from V and 7 bases from J, the junction kept 14 bases outside the gene matches. The CDR3 DNA reads as TGTGCCAGCAGCTTAGGGCGTGGCGGGAGGGCCGTTCTGAATGAGCAGTTCTTC. This translates into CASSLGRGGRAVLNEQFF. The variable domain in full, completed from reference TRBV7-9 and TRBJ2-1, reads DTGVSQNPRHKITKRGQNVTFRCDPISEHNRLYWYRQTLGQGPEFLTYFQNEAQLEKSRLLSDRFSAERPKGSFSTLEIQRTEQGDSAMYLCASSLGRGGRAVLNEQFFGPGTRLTVL.

This rearrangement joins TRBV11-2 to TRBJ2-7; TRBD1 or TRBD2 may be the D gene (5 bases each). Germline lookup yields CDR1 SGHAT and CDR2 FQNNGV. The CDR3 sequence is 13 residues long. The ends were cut back, 4 bases at V and 6 bases at J, with 13 bases in the middle. CDR3 loop: CASSSLWDREQYF. In nucleotides, the CDR3 is TGTGCCAGCAGCTCTCTTTGGGACCGCGAGCAGTACTTC. The full variable domain, rest sourced from reference TRBV11-2 and TRBJ2-7, is EAGVAQSPRYKIIEKRQSVAFWCNPISGHATLYWYQQILGQGPKLLIQFQNNGVVDDSQLPKDRFSAERLKGVDSTLKIQPAKLEDSAVYLCASSSLWDREQYFGPGTRLTVT.

This clonotype is deemed medium-sized. The rearrangement uses TRBV27 and TRBJ2-7; TRBD1 aligns across 10 bases. The CDR3 length is 14 residues. Germline V CDR1 and CDR2: MNHEY, SMNVEV (reference sequence). V was clipped by 1 base and J by 4 bases; unmatched bases: 1. CDR3 region: CASSLLDRGYEQYF. Here the CDR3 DNA reads TGTGCCAGCAGTTTATTGGACAGGGGGTACGAGCAGTACTTC.